The 31 T cell receptor beta chains below were found in one sample sequenced in a study of PD-L1 blockade in urothelial cancer. The sample's time point: pretreatment peripheral blood. Clones were sequenced by immunoSEQ multiplex PCR, and TCRdb holds only the in-frame ones, with some missing. The sample carries 90,000 or so clones, 90% recorded once. Sequenced material: PBMCs, taken around atezolizumab (anti-PD-L1) treatment. These receptors all stem from a man aged 60-69 years with urothelial cancer.

This chain links TRBV7-3 with TRBJ2-1; 7 nucleotides agree with TRBD2. Unmatched junction bases numbered 6, after V lost 2 bases and J lost 8 bases. Germline V gene data show CDR1 as SGHTA and CDR2 as FQGTGA. The CDR3 extends over 14 amino acids. The CDR3 loop is CASSLGGRGDEQFF. Written as DNA, the CDR3 is TGTGCCAGCAGCTTAGGCGGGAGAGGGGATGAGCAGTTCTTC.

A word on this clone: Sequence at one end of the junction differs from germline and may be a read error. This chain links TRBV28 with TRBJ1-4, with 7 bases lining up with TRBD1. CDR1 MDHEN and CDR2 SYDVKM come from the germline V gene. The CDR3 covers 12 residues. Here the CDR3 reads CASSTEKDRPAF. The CDR3 DNA is TGTGCCAGCAGCACTGAGAAGGACAGGCCTGCTTTT.

The chain links TRBV9 to TRBJ1-2, with 9 nucleotides matching TRBD1. CDR3 size: 14 residues. The germline CDR1 and CDR2 sequences are SGDLS and YYNGEE. V was pared by 4 bases and J by 6 bases, with 7 bases of the junction left unmatched. The CDR3 DNA reads as TGTGCCAGCAGCCCCCCGGGACAGGGCGATGGCTACACCTTC. As protein: CASSPPGQGDGYTF.

This clone showed up just once. The V and J genes are TRBV6-1 and TRBJ2-5; TRBD2 aligns across 9 bases. CDR1 is MNHNS and CDR2 is SASEGT in the germline V gene. This CDR3 region has 17 residues. The ends lost 3 bases at V and 6 bases at J; junction bases unmatched: 14. Here the CDR3 reads CASSEYGASGVRKTQYF. For the CDR3, the DNA is TGTGCCAGCAGTGAGTATGGTGCTAGCGGGGTCCGGAAGACCCAGTACTTC.

The rearrangement joins TRBV4-2 to TRBJ2-7, with D perhaps TRBD2 (6 bases). Germline V gene sequence: CDR1 LGHNA, CDR2 YNFKEQ. V lost 3 bases and J lost 3, with 18 bases in between. The CDR3 runs 16 residues. The CDR3 DNA is TGTGCCAGCAGCCAGATCGACGGCGGCGGGGTCTACGAGCAGTACTTC. Protein product: CASSQIDGGGVYEQYF.

V usage is TRBV11-1 and J usage is TRBJ2-5, with 8 bases that match TRBD2. The CDR3 runs 15 residues. Trimming at V came to 5 bases and at J to 1 base, leaving 6 bases not matched to a gene. Germline V gene lookup returns CDR1 SGHAT and CDR2 FQDESV (reference sequence). CDR3 residues: CASSPRGGPQETQYF. The CDR3 DNA reads TGTGCCAGCAGCCCCCGGGGGGGGCCCCAAGAGACCCAGTACTTC.

Turning to this clone: A much larger clone lies one base from this, so it may be a read error. This rearrangement joins TRBV9 to TRBJ2-1; TRBD1 agrees at 9 bases. The germline gives CDR1 SGDLS, CDR2 YYNGEE. This CDR3 has 16 amino acids. CDR3 nucleotides: TGTACCAGCAGCGTTAGAGGACAGGGGTATGACAATGAGCAGTTCTTC. Amino acids: CTSSVRGQGYDNEQFF. The full variable domain, rest sourced from reference TRBV9 and TRBJ2-1, is DSGVTQTPKHLITATGQRVTLRCSPRSGDLSVYWYQQSLDQGLQFLIQYYNGEERAKGNILERFSAQQFPDLHSELNLSSLELGDSALYFCTSSVRGQGYDNEQFFGPGTRLTVL.

The V gene is TRBV28, the J gene TRBJ2-7; TRBD2 matches 8 bases. The CDR3 runs to 16 residues. The ends lost 4 bases at V and 5 bases at J; junction bases unmatched: 13. Germline V CDR1 and CDR2: MDHEN, SYDVKM. Here the CDR3 DNA reads TGTGCCAGCAGTTATCGGAAGCGGGAGACTGTCCACGAGCAGTACTTC. Protein product: CASSYRKRETVHEQYF. Based on the CDR3 plus reference TRBV28 and TRBJ2-7, the full variable domain is DVKVTQSSRYLVKRTGEKVFLECVQDMDHENMFWYRQDPGLGLRLIYFSYDVKMKEKGDIPEGYSVSREKKERFSLILESASTNQTSMYLCASSYRKRETVHEQYFGPGTRLTVT.

The chain joins TRBV7-6 to TRBJ2-1; TRBD2 aligns across 14 bases. CDR1 SGHVS and CDR2 FNYEAQ come from the germline V gene. The J segment lost 4 bases and the V segment lost 5 bases, leaving 7 bases of the junction unmatched. This CDR3 has 17 amino acids. The CDR3 loop reads CASSDRLAGGFYNEQFF. For the CDR3, the DNA is TGTGCCAGCAGCGATAGACTAGCGGGAGGGTTTTACAATGAGCAGTTCTTC.

The V and J genes are TRBV6-4 and TRBJ2-3; D unresolved. Germline V gene data show CDR1 as MRHNA and CDR2 as SNTAGT. This CDR3 spans 15 amino acids. V was trimmed by 6 bases and J by 3 bases, leaving 16 bases between them. The CDR3 region is CASSQTGVKTDTQYF. CDR3 nucleotide sequence: TGTGCCAGCAGCCAAACCGGAGTTAAGACAGATACGCAGTATTTT.

The V call is TRBV6-6, the J call TRBJ2-7, with 9 bases identical to TRBD1. The junction had 9 bases not matched to a gene; V was cut back by 2 bases and J by 4 bases. Germline CDR1 reads MNHNY; CDR2 reads SVGAGI (reference sequence). The CDR3 extends over 16 amino acids. The CDR3 region has the DNA TGTGCCAGCAGTTACCCCCCGGGACAGGGTCAATACGAGCAGTACTTC. This codes for CASSYPPGQGQYEQYF.

V and J are TRBV6-6 and TRBJ2-3, with D maybe TRBD1 (5 bases). Germline CDR1 reads MNHNY; CDR2 reads SVGAGI (reference sequence). Trimming stripped 0 bases from V and 3 bases from J, with 7 bases between. This CDR3 contains 14 residues. CDR3 sequence: CASSYSKGTDTQYF. CDR3 nucleotide sequence: TGTGCCAGCAGTTACTCAAAGGGGACAGATACGCAGTATTTT.

The chain couples TRBV9 to TRBJ2-5, with a possible D match to TRBD1 (6 bases). Between the trimmed V and J ends, which lost 0 bases and 1 base, there was a span of 7 bases. This CDR3 has 14 amino acids. Germline lookup yields CDR1 SGDLS and CDR2 YYNGEE. The CDR3 is CASSVAGAQETQYF. In DNA, the CDR3 is TGTGCCAGCAGCGTAGCAGGGGCCCAAGAGACCCAGTACTTC.

The V gene is TRBV30, the J gene TRBJ2-3; TRBD2 matches 10 bases. The V and J ends lost 5 bases and 0 bases, in that order; junction bases with no gene match: 11. The length of the CDR3 is 17 residues. Looked up from germline, CDR1 is GTSNPN and CDR2 is SVGIG (reference sequence). CDR3 amino acids: CAWGGASGGRSTDTQYF. DNA for the CDR3: TGTGCCTGGGGGGGGGCTAGCGGGGGCCGGAGCACAGATACGCAGTATTTT.

The J gene is TRBJ2-5, the V gene TRBV9, with 12 bases matching TRBD2. The CDR3 contains 19 residues. V lost 0 bases and J lost 1; bases outside the gene matches: 10. In germline, CDR1 is SGDLS, CDR2 YYNGEE. For the CDR3, the DNA is TGTGCCAGCAGCGTAGGGGGCGGACTAGCGGGATCAGTCCAAGAGACCCAGTACTTC. Amino acid sequence: CASSVGGGLAGSVQETQYF.

On this clone: Other DNA sequences in the sample encode the same CDR3. The rearrangement uses TRBV18 and TRBJ2-7, with D maybe TRBD1 (5 bases). Germline-derived CDR1 and CDR2 are KGHSH and LQKENI. Trimming took off 4 bases at V and 4 bases at J, with 8 bases between the two ends. The CDR3 is 12 residues long. This CDR3 is CASSLQGYEQYF. In DNA, the CDR3 is TGTGCCAGCTCACTTCAGGGTTACGAGCAGTACTTC.

This clone is a singleton in its sample. The chain links TRBV5-8 to TRBJ1-4, with TRBD1 identical over 7 bases. With V trimmed by 2 bases and J by 2 bases, 3 bases remained unmatched. The CDR3 is 15 amino acids. Germline assignment: CDR1 SGHTS and CDR2 YDEGEE. This CDR3 is CASSLRGLTNEKLFF. Written as DNA, the CDR3 is TGTGCCAGCAGCTTAAGGGGGCTGACTAATGAAAAACTGTTTTTT.

V and J are TRBV28 and TRBJ1-2; no clear D. Germline loops: CDR1 MDHEN, CDR2 SYDVKM. The V and J ends lost 10 bases and 7 bases respectively, with 16 bases between them. CDR3 length equals 12 residues. The CDR3 spells CATRGGVSGYTF. In DNA form, the CDR3 reads TGTGCCACGCGCGGAGGAGTATCTGGCTACACCTTC.

The chain uses TRBV15 and TRBJ2-1; 10 nucleotides line up with TRBD2. J lost 0 bases, V lost 3 bases, and 5 bases had no gene match. The CDR3 extends over 17 amino acids. Germline CDR1 and CDR2: LNHNV and YYDKDF (reference sequence). The DNA of the CDR3 is TGTGCCACCAGCAGTGGGACTAGCGCCTACTCCTACAATGAGCAGTTCTTC. Its translation is CATSSGTSAYSYNEQFF. The full variable domain, with the rest looked up from reference TRBV15 and TRBJ2-1, is DAMVIQNPRYQVTQFGKPVTLSCSQTLNHNVMYWYQQKSSQAPKLLFHYYDKDFNNEADTPDNFQSRRPNTSFCFLDIRSPGLGDTAMYLCATSSGTSAYSYNEQFFGPGTRLTVL.

In this sample, this clone turned up once. The CDR3 DNA follows: TGTGCCTGGATGGGACTAGCGACCTACAATGAGCAGTTCTTC. This translates into CAWMGLATYNEQFF. The rearrangement joins TRBV30 to TRBJ2-1; TRBD2 matches at 10 bases. CDR1 is GTSNPN and CDR2 is SVGIG in the germline V gene (reference sequence). The CDR3 has 14 amino acids. The V segment lost 4 bases and the J segment 2 bases; nucleotides outside the gene matches: 2.

The V and J genes are TRBV7-2 and TRBJ2-7; weak D call: TRBD2 (5 bases). CDR3 size: 17 residues. Trimming took off 5 bases at V and 0 bases at J, with 20 bases between the two ends. Germline CDR1 and CDR2: SGHTA and FQGNSA. Here the CDR3 reads CASSPAMAAAGSYEQYF. In nucleotides, the CDR3 is TGTGCCAGCAGCCCCGCCATGGCAGCGGCCGGCTCCTACGAGCAGTACTTC.

This sequence joins TRBV7-3 and TRBJ2-1; 7 positions agree with TRBD2. Losses at the gene ends were 3 bases for V and 0 bases for J; bases not matched to a gene: 2. The CDR3 contains 15 residues. CDR1 is SGHTA and CDR2 is FQGTGA in the germline V gene. CDR3 sequence reads: CASSLIAGSYNEQFF. The CDR3 bases are TGTGCCAGCAGCTTGATAGCGGGCTCCTACAATGAGCAGTTCTTC.

On this clone itself: Compared with germline, one end of the junction differs, possibly owing to a read error. This chain connects TRBV6-1 to TRBJ2-3; 14 bases are shared with TRBD2. Germline CDR1 MNHNS, CDR2 SASEGT. This CDR3 has 18 residues. CDR3 sequence reads: CASSEVFGTSGSKDTQYF. The CDR3 region has the DNA TGTGCCAGCAGTGAAGTATTTGGGACTAGCGGGAGCAAAGATACGCAGTATTTT.

The genes are TRBV10-1 and TRBJ2-1, with 9 bases lining up with TRBD1. Germline CDR1 reads WNHNN; CDR2 reads SYGVQD (reference sequence). The CDR3 contains 18 residues. Trimming cost V 3 bases and J 2 bases; bases outside gene matches: 11. The chain's CDR3 is CASSDVRQGVIPYNEQFF. The CDR3 bases are TGCGCCAGCAGTGATGTGAGACAGGGGGTTATTCCCTACAATGAGCAGTTCTTC.

The CDR3 nucleotides read TGTGCCATCAGATCGACAGAGGTCACAGATACGCAGTATTTT. Translated: CAIRSTEVTDTQYF. This rearrangement joins TRBV10-3 to TRBJ2-3; TRBD1 is a possible D gene (5 bases). The CDR3 is 14 residues long. In germline, CDR1 is ENHRY, CDR2 SYGVKD. The germline V and J ends were trimmed by 6 bases and 2 bases, with 12 bases remaining between them.

The chain employs TRBV11-3 and TRBJ1-1; D is uncertain. The CDR3 is 13 amino acids. V was clipped by 5 bases and J by 1 base, with 8 bases between them. Germline V CDR1 and CDR2: SGHNT, YENEEA. The CDR3 DNA reads TGTGCCAGCAGCCTAAATCAGAACACTGAAGCTTTCTTT. Translation gives CASSLNQNTEAFF.

V usage is TRBV14 and J usage is TRBJ2-7; 7 positions agree with TRBD2. The CDR3 extends over 13 amino acids. J lost 3 bases, V lost 3 bases, and 2 bases had no gene match. Germline CDR1 reads SGHDN; CDR2 reads FVKESK. The CDR3 DNA is TGTGCCAGCAGCCACGGGGAGGGCTACGAGCAGTACTTC. It yields the protein CASSHGEGYEQYF.

This clone was picked up one time. One junction end does not reproduce the germline sequence, and a read error may be involved. This sequence joins TRBV7-7 and TRBJ2-2; the D gene is possibly TRBD2 (5 bases). Germline V gene data show CDR1 as SSHAT and CDR2 as FNYEAQ (reference sequence). There are 18 residues in the CDR3. As DNA, the CDR3 is TGTGCTAGCAGCTTATCCGAGGGAGCCGCTTTCAACACCGGGGAGCTGTTTTTT. Translated, it gives CASSLSEGAAFNTGELFF. Full variable domain (outside the CDR3, taken from reference TRBV7-7 and TRBJ2-2): GAGVSQSPRYKVTKRGQDVTLRCDPISSHATLYWYQQALGQGPEFLTYFNYEAQPDKSGLPSDRFSAERPEGSISTLTIQRTEQRDSAMYRCASSLSEGAAFNTGELFFGEGSRLTVL.

The V call is TRBV5-6, the J call TRBJ2-7, with D perhaps matching TRBD1 (6 bases). Germline values: CDR1 SGHDT, CDR2 YYEEEE. V lost 0 bases to trimming and J lost 7 bases, with 17 bases between them. The CDR3 runs to 15 residues. CDR3 amino acids: CASSLVLRERGEQYF. The CDR3, as DNA: TGTGCCAGCAGCTTGGTTCTCAGGGAAAGGGGGGAGCAGTACTTC.

The J gene is TRBJ2-7, the V gene TRBV19, with 10 bases lining up with TRBD2. V lost 4 bases and J lost 0; bases outside the gene matches: 9. This CDR3 has 17 amino acids. Germline-derived CDR1 and CDR2 are LNHDA and SQIVND (reference sequence). The CDR3 reads CASSRASGGHSSYEQYF. As DNA, the CDR3 is TGTGCCAGTAGTAGGGCTAGCGGGGGCCACAGCTCCTACGAGCAGTACTTC.

The chain couples TRBV2 to TRBJ2-6; D might be TRBD1 (5 bases). CDR1 and CDR2 (germline): SNHLY, FYNNEI. This CDR3 contains 17 residues. Trimming pared 6 bases from V and 3 bases from J, leaving 18 bases between. DNA for the CDR3: TGTGCCAGCAGGCTAGGGCAATGGGGCTTTGGGGCCAACGTCCTGACTTTC. It yields the protein CASRLGQWGFGANVLTF.